This TCR beta chain is drawn from a study of identical twins. Each CDR3 protein is one row after TCRdb ran MiXCR on the 5' RACE reads. This table holds about 690,000 distinct CDR3 sequences, approximately 6% found once. As for this clonotype: Sequence at one end of the junction differs from germline and may be a read error.

No donor was unhealthy or non-Caucasian. This clonotype was obtained from a young man in good health. Sample: naive T cells sorted from blood.

CDR3 sequence: CAVSGLWSNHPQHF. The CDR3 coding sequence is TGTGCCGTTTCAGGGTTGTGGAGCAATCATCCCCAGCATTTT. The rearrangement joins TRBV24-1 to TRBJ1-5; D is perhaps TRBD1 (5 bases). The CDR3 is made up of 14 amino acids. CDR1 is KGHDR, CDR2 SFDVKD, per germline.